The TCR beta chain under discussion was sequenced for a study of CD8 T cells in Susac syndrome. The CDR3 is 16 amino acids. The trim removed 2 bases at V and 2 bases at J, leaving 4 bases unmatched. Germline-derived CDR1 and CDR2 are KGHDR and SFDVKD. Random hexamers served to reverse transcribe roughly 0.45 to 1 ug RNA. TCRdb itself ran the immunoSEQ multiplex PCR reads through MiXCR, one entry per CDR3 protein. The repertoire holds about 120,000 distinct CDR3 sequences, with over 90% as singletons. The chain recombines TRBV24-1 with TRBJ2-3; the match to TRBD2 covers 9 bases. The sequencing sample was made of CD4+ T cells from PBMCs. This TCR was recovered from a human donor in good health. The CDR3 DNA sequence: TGTGCCACCAGTGATTCCCGACTAGCGGACACAGATACGCAGTATTTT. Its translation: CATSDSRLADTDTQYF.